The present TCR beta chain was sequenced within a study of T cells in Graves' hyperthyroidism and ophthalmopathy (dated by TCRdb to between 2018 and 2020). Regarding the complete study: Peripheral blood samples were taken at initial diagnosis, before any treatment was given. TCR V-J signatures able to tell the groups apart were searched for in a discovery cohort of 90 to 100 patients, of whom more than 40 had Graves' ophthalmopathy and more than 55 had stable Graves' hyperthyroidism. Prospective prediction of ophthalmopathy was tested in an independent validation cohort consisting of 18 to 20 hyperthyroidism patients and more than 15 patients who later progressed to ophthalmopathy. The 90 to 100 discovery patients were randomly divided into training and test sets at a 7:3 ratio. The study also compared thyroid tissue and blood T-cell repertoires from more than 5 Graves' hyperthyroidism patients. After sampling, hyperthyroidism patients received methimazole starting at 30 mg daily, and ophthalmopathy patients received high-dose intravenous methylprednisolone. According to the paper, TCR Vbeta CDR3 sequencing was carried out on over 130 peripheral blood samples, which came from 40 to 45 ophthalmopathy, roughly 75 hyperthyroidism and some 17 progressor patients. Study-level results and caveats: Ophthalmopathy was separated from stable hyperthyroidism by a 13 V-J signature model, with over 85% sensitivity and about 81% specificity obtained in cross-validation and 80%/75% obtained in testing. Sample size was not statistically predetermined, and investigators were not blinded to group allocation. Most expanded thyroid clonotypes (frequency above 0.001) were also found in blood, which suggests that blood repertoires may mirror thyroid immune responses. In validation, progression to ophthalmopathy was predicted by the model with around 70% sensitivity and under 85% specificity, a median of roughly 6 months before onset.

Stable Graves' hyperthyroidism was defined as no progression to ophthalmopathy during 18 months of follow-up. Hyperthyroidism patients were newly diagnosed, with disease duration under 2 months, and aged 18 to 65 years. Exclusion was applied to patients with uncontrolled infections, other autoimmune diseases, pregnancy or lactation. Diagnoses relied on clinical symptoms, serum thyroxine and TRAb, thyroid ultrasound and orbital computed tomography. Ficoll-Paque density gradient centrifugation was used to isolate PBMCs from about 10 ml of fresh peripheral blood. Trizol reagent was used to extract total RNA, and RNA quality was then checked on an Agilent 2100 Bioanalyzer. The CDR3 covers 13 residues, taking in both the cysteine and the phenylalanine. Only the CDR3 DNA stays, 39 bases, in frame from base 1. The junction shows trimming of 6 bases on V and 0 bases on J, plus 6 bases between the germline ends. CDR1 and CDR2 are read off the germline V gene as MDHEN and SYDVKM.

This clonotype was observed at least ten times. The antigen this receptor binds is unknown. Nothing much larger sits one base from this clone, and base qualities are not available. TCR beta CDR3 regions were amplified from RNA transcripts. For the first round of RT-PCR on the TCR CDR3, the HTBI primer set was used together with the Qiagen OneStep RT-PCR kit. Libraries were constructed in a second round of multiplex PCR, after which size selection and purification were carried out. Sequencing of the libraries was done on an Illumina HiSeq2000 using paired-end 100 bp reads. In the authors' own workflow: SOAPnuke was used to process the raw data, removing reads that contained adapters or uncalled bases, had a mean Phred below 15, or lacked an exact match to the constant primer or identifier. COPE v1.2.5 was used to merge high-quality paired reads, and clonotypes were defined as unique nucleotide sequences. MiTCR v1.1 was used to align clonotypes to the IMGT TRBV, TRBD and TRBJ reference segments. The analysis included only V-J combinations with a frequency above 0.0001, which together covered more than 99% of the repertoires. A TCS score was defined as the ratio between F50 (clonal expansion) and ExV (chaos), using BLOSUM62-based TCRdist between CDR3 peptides within each V-J. Welch's t-statistics and random forest reduced 500 to 550 V-J features to about 13, which were used in a naive Bayes classifier (R e1071). The public reads were quality trimmed at Q25 with fastp and then assembled into clones with MiXCR by TCRdb, keeping productive beta chains. Rows matching on CDR3 protein sequence are summarized as one entry with the most common DNA and genes. These V and J calls are TCRdb output, not the study's own analysis. In this sample the table shows about 200,000 distinct CDR3 sequences, 15% to 20% of which occur a single time. The top ten clonotypes cover around 43% of the sample.

Recombination connected TRBV28 to TRBJ1-3, with the D segment identity uncertain. Sequenced material: blood. This TCR came from a man aged 40-50 years with Graves' hyperthyroidism. CDR3 loop: CASSRFSGNTIYF. The bases are TGTGCCAGCAGCCGCTTCTCTGGAAACACCATATATTTT.